The text below deals with one TCR beta chain. CDR3 size: 17 residues. Per the germline V gene, CDR1 is KGHDR and CDR2 is SFDVKD. The junction had 8 bases not matched to a gene; V was cut back by 3 bases and J by 7 bases. This sample was taken from a study of blood T cell repertoires in COVID-19. The method was immunoSEQ multiplex PCR; TCRdb's version includes in-frame clones alone and lacks a portion of them. This sample has 250,000 to 350,000 clones, with nearly 90% found just once. The rearrangement uses TRBV24-1 and TRBJ2-1; TRBD2 matches at 13 bases. Sequencing was carried out using PBMCs or T cells enriched from blood (not recorded which). The sequence came from a woman younger than 35 with acute COVID-19. CDR3 amino acids: CATSDPRTSGSTNEQFF. CDR3 coding DNA: TGTGCCACCAGTGATCCCCGGACTAGCGGGAGTACGAATGAGCAGTTCTTC.